This T cell receptor (beta chain) was identified in a study of identifying expanded T cells in peripheral blood. Assay used: immunoSEQ multiplex PCR; TCRdb lists only in-frame clones, some missing. The profile covers about 82,000 clones, with roughly 90% appearing a single time and around 7% taken by the ten largest. Points from the study as a whole: Clone count variance between two-week samples rose with total template count.

V was pared by 6 bases and J by 2 bases, with 7 bases of the junction left unmatched. Germline V gene data show CDR1 as WNHNN and CDR2 as SYGVQD (reference sequence). The CDR3 totals 16 residues. Details on this clone: Its antigen is currently unknown.

This clonotype was sampled from a person between 18 and 75 years old in good health. J is TRBJ2-1 and V is TRBV10-1, with 10 nucleotides matching TRBD2. Sequencing was carried out using blood. The CDR3 nucleotides are TGCGCCAGCAGCGCCGGGACTAGCGTGGCCTACAATGAGCAGTTCTTC. This gives the protein CASSAGTSVAYNEQFF.